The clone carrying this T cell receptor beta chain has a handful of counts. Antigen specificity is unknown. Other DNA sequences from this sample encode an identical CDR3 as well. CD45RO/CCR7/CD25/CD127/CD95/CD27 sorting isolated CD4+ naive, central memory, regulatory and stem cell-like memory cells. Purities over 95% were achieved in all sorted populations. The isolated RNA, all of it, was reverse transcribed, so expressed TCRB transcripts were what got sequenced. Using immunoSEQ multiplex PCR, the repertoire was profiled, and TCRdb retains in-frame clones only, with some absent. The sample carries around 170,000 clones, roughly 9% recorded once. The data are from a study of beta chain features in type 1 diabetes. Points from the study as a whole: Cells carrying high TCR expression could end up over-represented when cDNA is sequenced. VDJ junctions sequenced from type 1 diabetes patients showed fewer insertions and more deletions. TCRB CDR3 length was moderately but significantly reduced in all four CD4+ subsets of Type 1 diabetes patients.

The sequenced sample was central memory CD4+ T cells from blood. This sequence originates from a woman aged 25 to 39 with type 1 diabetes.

For the CDR3, the DNA is TGTGCCAGCAGTTACAGGGGTCGGGAGACCCAGTACTTC. This codes for CASSYRGRETQYF. The chain recombines TRBV6-5 with TRBJ2-5, with a weak D call TRBD1 (5 bases). The CDR3 is 13 residues long. From germline, CDR1 is MNHEY and CDR2 SVGAGI. Trimming pared 2 bases from V and 5 bases from J, leaving 9 bases between.